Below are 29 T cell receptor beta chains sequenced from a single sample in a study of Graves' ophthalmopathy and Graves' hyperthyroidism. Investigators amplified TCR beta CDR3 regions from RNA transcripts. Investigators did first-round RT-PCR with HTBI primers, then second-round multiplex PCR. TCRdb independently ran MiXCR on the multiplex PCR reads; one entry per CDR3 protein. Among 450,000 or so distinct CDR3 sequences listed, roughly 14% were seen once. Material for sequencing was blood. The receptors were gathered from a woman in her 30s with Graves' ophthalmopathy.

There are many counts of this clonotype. In DNA form, the CDR3 reads TGTGCCAGCAGTTTTTACAGACAGAACGAGCAGTACTTC. This sequence encodes CASSFYRQNEQYF. The chain couples TRBV12-3 or TRBV12-4 to TRBJ2-7, with D tentatively TRBD1 (5 bases). The V end was cut by 3 bases, the J end by 5 bases, with 11 bases between. The CDR3 is 13 residues long.

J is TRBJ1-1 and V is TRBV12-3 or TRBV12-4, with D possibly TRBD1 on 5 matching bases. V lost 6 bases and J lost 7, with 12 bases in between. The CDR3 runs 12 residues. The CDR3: CASSDSLREAFF. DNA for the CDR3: TGTGCCAGCAGCGACAGCCTACGTGAAGCTTTCTTT.

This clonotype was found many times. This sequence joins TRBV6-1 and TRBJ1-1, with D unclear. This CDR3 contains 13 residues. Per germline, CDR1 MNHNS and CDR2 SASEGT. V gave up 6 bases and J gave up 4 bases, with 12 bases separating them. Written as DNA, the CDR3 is TGTGCCAGCAGAACCGGGCTTAGCACTGAAGCTTTCTTT. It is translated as CASRTGLSTEAFF.

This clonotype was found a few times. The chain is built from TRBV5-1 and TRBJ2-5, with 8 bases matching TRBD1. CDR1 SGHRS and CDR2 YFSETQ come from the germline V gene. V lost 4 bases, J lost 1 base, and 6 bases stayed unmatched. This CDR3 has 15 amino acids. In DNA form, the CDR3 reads TGCGCCAGCAGCCCGCCAGGGGGCTTCCAAGAGACCCAGTACTTC. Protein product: CASSPPGGFQETQYF.

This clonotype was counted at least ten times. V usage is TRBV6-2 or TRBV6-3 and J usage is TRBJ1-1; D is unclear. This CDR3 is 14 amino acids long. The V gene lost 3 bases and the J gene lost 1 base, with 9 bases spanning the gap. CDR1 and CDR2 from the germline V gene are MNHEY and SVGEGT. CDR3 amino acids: CASSYRLTNTEAFF. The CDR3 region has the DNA TGTGCCAGCAGTTATCGACTTACGAACACTGAAGCTTTCTTT.

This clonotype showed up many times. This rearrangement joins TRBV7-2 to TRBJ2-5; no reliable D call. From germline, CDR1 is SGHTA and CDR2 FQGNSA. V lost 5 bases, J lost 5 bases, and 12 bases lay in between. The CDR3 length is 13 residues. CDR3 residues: CASSPGMQETQYF. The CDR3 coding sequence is TGTGCCAGCAGCCCCGGCATGCAGGAGACCCAGTACTTC.

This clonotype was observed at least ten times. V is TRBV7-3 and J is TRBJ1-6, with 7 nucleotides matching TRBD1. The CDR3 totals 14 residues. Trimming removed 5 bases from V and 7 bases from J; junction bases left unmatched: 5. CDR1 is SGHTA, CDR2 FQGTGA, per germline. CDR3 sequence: CASSAQGTNSPLHF. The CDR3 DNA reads TGTGCCAGCAGCGCACAGGGGACAAATTCACCCCTCCACTTT.

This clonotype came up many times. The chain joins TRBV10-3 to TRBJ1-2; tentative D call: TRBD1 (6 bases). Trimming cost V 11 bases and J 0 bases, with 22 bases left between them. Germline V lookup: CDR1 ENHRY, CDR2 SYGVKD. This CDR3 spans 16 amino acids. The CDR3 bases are TGTGCCTCTACGGCAGGGGCCAGAGCCACTAACTATGGCTACACCTTC. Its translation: CASTAGARATNYGYTF.

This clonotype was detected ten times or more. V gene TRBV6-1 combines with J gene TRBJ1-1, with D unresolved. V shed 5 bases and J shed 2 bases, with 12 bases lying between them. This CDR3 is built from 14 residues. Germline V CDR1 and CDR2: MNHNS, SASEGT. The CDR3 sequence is CASSLHRTNTEAFF. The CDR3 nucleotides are TGTGCCAGCAGTCTTCACAGAACAAACACTGAAGCTTTCTTT.

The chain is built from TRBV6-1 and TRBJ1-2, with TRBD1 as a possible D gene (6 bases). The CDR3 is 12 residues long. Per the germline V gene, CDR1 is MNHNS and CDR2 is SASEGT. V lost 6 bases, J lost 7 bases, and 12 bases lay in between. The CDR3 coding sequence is TGTGCCAGCAGGGCGGGGGGCACTGGCTACACCTTC. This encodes CASRAGGTGYTF.

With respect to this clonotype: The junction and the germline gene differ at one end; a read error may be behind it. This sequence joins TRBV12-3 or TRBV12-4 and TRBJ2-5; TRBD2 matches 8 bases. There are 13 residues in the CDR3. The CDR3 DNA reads TGTGCCAGCAGTGTAGCGGGGTCAGAGACCCAGTACTTC. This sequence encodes CASSVAGSETQYF.

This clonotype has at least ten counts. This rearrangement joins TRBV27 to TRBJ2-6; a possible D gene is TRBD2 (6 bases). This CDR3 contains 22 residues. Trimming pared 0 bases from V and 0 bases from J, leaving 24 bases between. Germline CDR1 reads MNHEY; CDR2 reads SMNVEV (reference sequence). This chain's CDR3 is CASSLSAISGLRFFSGANVLTF. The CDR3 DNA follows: TGTGCCAGCAGTTTATCGGCCATTTCGGGACTTCGGTTTTTCTCTGGGGCCAACGTCCTGACTTTC.

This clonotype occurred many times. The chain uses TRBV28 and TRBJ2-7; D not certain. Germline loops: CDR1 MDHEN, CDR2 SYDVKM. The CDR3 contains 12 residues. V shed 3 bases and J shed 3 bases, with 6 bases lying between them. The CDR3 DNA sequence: TGTGCCAGCAGTTTGTGGGGCTACGAGCAGTACTTC. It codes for CASSLWGYEQYF.

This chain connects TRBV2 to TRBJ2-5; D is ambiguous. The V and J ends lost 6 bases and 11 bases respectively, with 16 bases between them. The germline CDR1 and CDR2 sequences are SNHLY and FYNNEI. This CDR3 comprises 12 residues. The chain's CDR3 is CASSLHRTTQYF. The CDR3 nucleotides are TGTGCCAGCAGCCTACACAGAACGACGCAGTACTTC.

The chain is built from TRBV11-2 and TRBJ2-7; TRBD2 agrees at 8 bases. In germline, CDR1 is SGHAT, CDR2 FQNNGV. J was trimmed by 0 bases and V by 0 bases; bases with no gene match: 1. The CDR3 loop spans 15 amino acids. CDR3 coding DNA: TGTGCCAGCAGCTTAGACAGCGGGGGCTCCTACGAGCAGTACTTC. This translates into CASSLDSGGSYEQYF.

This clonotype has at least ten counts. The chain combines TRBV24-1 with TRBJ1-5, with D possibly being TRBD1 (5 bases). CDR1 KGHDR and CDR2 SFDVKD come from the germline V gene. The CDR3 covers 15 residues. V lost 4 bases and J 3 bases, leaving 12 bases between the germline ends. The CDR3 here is CATSDPTADNQPQHF. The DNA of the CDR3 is TGTGCCACCAGTGACCCGACAGCAGACAATCAGCCCCAGCATTTT.

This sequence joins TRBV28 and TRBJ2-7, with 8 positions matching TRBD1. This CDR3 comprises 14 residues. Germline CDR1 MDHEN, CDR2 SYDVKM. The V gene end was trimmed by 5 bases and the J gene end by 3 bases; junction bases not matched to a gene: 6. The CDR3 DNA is TGTGCCAGCAGTCCGGGACAGGTCTTCTACGAGCAGTACTTC. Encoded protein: CASSPGQVFYEQYF.

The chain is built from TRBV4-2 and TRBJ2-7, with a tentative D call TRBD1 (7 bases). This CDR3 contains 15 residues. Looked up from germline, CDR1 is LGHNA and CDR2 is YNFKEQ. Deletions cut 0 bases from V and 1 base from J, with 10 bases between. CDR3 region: CASSQEGGQSYEQYF. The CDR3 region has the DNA TGTGCCAGCAGCCAAGAGGGGGGACAGTCCTACGAGCAGTACTTC.

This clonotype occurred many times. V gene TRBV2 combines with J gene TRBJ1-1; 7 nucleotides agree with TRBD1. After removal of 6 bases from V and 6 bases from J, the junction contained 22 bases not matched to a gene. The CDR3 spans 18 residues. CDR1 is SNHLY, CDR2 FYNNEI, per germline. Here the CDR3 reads CASRVTGDLQGRDAEAFF. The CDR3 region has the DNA TGTGCCAGCAGAGTGACGGGGGATCTACAGGGGCGGGACGCTGAAGCTTTCTTT.

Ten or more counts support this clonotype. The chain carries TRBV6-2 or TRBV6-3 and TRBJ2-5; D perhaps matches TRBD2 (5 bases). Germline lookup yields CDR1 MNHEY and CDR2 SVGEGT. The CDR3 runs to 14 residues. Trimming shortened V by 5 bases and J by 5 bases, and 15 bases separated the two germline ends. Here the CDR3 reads CASSQYIRGETQYF. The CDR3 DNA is TGTGCCAGCAGTCAGTATATCCGCGGGGAGACCCAGTACTTC.

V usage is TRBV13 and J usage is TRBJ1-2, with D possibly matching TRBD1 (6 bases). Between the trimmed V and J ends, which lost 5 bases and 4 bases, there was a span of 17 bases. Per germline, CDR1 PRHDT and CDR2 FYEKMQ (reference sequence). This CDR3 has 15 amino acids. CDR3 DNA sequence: TGTGCCAGCAGCGAATACAGGGCGGTCGGCTATGGCTACACCTTC. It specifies CASSEYRAVGYGYTF.

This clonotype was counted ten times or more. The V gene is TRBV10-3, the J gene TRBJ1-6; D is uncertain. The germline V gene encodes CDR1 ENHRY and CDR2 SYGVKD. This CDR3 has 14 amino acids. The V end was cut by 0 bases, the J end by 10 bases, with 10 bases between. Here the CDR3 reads CAISESKEVSPLHF. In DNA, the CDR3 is TGTGCCATCAGTGAGTCGAAGGAAGTGTCACCCCTCCACTTT.

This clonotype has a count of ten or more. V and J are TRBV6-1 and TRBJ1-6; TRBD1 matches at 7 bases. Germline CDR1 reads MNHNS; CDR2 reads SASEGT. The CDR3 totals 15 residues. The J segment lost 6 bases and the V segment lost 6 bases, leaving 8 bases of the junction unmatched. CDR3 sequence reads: CASRRQGWTNSPLHF. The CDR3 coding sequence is TGTGCCAGCAGGCGACAGGGTTGGACTAATTCACCCCTCCACTTT.

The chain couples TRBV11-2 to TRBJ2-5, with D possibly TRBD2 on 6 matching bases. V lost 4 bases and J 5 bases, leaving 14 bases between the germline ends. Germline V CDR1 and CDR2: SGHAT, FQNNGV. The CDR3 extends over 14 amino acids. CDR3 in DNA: TGTGCCAGCAGCTCTCCGGGACTCCTGGAGACCCAGTACTTC. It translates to CASSSPGLLETQYF.

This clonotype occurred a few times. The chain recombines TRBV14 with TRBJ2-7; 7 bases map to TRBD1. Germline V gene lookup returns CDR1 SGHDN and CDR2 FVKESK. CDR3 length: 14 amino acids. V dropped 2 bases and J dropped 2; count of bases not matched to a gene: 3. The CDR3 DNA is TGTGCCAGCAGCCAAACAGGGGCCACCTACGAGCAGTACTTC. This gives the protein CASSQTGATYEQYF.

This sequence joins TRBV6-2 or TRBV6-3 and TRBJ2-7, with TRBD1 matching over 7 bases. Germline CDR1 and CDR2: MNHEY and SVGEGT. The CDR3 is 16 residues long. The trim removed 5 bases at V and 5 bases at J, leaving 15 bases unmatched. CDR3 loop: CASSHLVGQKKNEQYF. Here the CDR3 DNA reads TGTGCCAGCAGTCACCTCGTGGGACAGAAAAAAAACGAGCAGTACTTC.

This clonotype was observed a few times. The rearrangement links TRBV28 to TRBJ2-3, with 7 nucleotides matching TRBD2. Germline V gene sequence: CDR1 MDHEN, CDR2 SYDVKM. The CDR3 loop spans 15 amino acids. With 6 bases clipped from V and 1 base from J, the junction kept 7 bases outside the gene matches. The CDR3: CASRSPRGGTDTQYF. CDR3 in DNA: TGTGCCAGCAGGTCCCCTCGGGGGGGCACAGATACGCAGTATTTT. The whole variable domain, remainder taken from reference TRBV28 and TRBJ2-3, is DVKVTQSSRYLVKRTGEKVFLECVQDMDHENMFWYRQDPGLGLRLIYFSYDVKMKEKGDIPEGYSVSREKKERFSLILESASTNQTSMYLCASRSPRGGTDTQYFGPGTRLTVL.

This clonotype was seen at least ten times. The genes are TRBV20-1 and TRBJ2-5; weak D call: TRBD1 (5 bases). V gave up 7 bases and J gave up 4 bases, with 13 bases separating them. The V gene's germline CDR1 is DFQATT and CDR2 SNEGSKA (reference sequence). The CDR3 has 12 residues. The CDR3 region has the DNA TGCAGTGTAAGAAGGGGTGGAGAGACCCAGTACTTC. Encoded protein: CSVRRGGETQYF.

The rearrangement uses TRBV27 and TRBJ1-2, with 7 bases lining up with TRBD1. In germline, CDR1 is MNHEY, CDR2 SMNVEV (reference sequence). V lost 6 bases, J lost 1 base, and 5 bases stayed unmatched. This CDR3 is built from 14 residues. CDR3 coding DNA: TGTGCCAGCAGGAGGGGGCTTGGTAACTATGGCTACACCTTC. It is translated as CASRRGLGNYGYTF.